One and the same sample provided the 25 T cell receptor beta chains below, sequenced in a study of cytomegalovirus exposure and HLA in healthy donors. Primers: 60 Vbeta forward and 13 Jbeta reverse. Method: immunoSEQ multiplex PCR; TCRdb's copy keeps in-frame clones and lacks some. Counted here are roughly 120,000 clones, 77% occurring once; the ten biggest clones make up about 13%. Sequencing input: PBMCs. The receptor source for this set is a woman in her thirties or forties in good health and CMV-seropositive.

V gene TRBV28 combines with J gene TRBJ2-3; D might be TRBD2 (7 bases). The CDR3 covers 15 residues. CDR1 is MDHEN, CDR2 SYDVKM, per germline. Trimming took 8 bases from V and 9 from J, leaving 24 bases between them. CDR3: CASGGAEISEWTQYF. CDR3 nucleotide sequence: TGTGCCAGCGGGGGGGCGGAAATTAGCGAGTGGACGCAGTATTTT.

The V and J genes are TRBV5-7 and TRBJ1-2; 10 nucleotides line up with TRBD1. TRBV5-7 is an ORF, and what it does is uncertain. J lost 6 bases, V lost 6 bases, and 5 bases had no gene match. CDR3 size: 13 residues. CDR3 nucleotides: TGTGCCAGCACCTCGGGACAGGGGAATGGCTACACCTTC. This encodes CASTSGQGNGYTF.

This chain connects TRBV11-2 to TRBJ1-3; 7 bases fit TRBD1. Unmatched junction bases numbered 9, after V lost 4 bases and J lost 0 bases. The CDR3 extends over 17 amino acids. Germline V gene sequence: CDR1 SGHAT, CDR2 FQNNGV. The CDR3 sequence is CASSSHSGQLSGNTIYF. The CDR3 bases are TGTGCCAGCAGCTCACATTCGGGACAGCTCTCTGGAAACACCATATATTTT.

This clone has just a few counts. The CDR3 region has the DNA TGTGCCAGCAGTTCGGGGAATTCACCCCTCCACTTT. Translated, it gives CASSSGNSPLHF. V usage is TRBV6-5 and J usage is TRBJ1-6; unclear D gene. V lost 4 bases to trimming and J lost 7 bases, with 5 bases between them. Germline CDR1 reads MNHEY; CDR2 reads SVGAGI. This CDR3 is built from 12 residues.

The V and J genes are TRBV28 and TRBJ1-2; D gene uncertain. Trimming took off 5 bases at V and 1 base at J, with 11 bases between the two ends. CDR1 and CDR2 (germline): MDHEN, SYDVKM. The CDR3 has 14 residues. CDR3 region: CASSPGGINYGYTF. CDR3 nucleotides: TGTGCCAGCAGTCCCGGAGGGATTAACTATGGCTACACCTTC.

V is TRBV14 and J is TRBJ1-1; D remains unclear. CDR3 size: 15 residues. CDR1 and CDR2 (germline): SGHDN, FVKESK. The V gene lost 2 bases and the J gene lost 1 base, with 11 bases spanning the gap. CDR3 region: CASSQFMAGNTEAFF. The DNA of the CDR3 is TGTGCCAGCAGCCAATTCATGGCGGGGAACACTGAAGCTTTCTTT. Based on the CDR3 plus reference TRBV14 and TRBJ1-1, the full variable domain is EAGVTQFPSHSVIEKGQTVTLRCDPISGHDNLYWYRRVMGKEIKFLLHFVKESKQDESGMPNNRFLAERTGGTYSTLKVQPAELEDSGVYFCASSQFMAGNTEAFFGQGTRLTVV.

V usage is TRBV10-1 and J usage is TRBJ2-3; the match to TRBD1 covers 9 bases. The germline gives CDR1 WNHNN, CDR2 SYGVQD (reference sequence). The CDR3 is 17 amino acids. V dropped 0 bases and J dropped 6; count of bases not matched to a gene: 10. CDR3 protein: CASSESAGQGNSDTQYF. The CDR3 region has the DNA TGCGCCAGCAGTGAGTCTGCGGGACAGGGAAACAGTGATACGCAGTATTTT.

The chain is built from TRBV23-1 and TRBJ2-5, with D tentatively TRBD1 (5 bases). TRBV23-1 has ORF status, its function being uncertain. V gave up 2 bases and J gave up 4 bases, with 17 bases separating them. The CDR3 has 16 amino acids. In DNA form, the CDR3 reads TGCGCCAGCAGTCAAAGTCCCAAAGGGGCCCTAGAGACCCAGTACTTC. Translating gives CASSQSPKGALETQYF.

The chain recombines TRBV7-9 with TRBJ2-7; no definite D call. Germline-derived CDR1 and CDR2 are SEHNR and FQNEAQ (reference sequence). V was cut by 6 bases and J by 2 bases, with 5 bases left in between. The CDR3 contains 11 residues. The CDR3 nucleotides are TGTGCCAGCAGTCGTACCTACGAGCAGTACTTC. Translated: CASSRTYEQYF.

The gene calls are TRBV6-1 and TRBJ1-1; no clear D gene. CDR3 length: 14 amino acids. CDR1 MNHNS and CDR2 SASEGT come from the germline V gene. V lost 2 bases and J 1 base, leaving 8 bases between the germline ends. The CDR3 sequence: CASSETAGNTEAFF. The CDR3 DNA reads TGTGCCAGCAGTGAAACGGCGGGGAACACTGAAGCTTTCTTT.

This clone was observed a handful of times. CDR3 residues: CASSPTGVQETQYF. Here the CDR3 DNA reads TGCGCCAGCAGCCCCACAGGGGTCCAAGAGACCCAGTACTTC. The chain has TRBV4-1 and TRBJ2-5, with 7 bases identical to TRBD1. The trim removed 4 bases at V and 1 base at J, leaving 3 bases unmatched. Germline lookup yields CDR1 MGHRA and CDR2 YSYEKL. CDR3 length: 14 residues.

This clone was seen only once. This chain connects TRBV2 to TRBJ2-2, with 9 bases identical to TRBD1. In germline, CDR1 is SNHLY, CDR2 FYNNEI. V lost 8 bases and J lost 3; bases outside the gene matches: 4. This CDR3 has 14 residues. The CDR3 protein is CASYRDRDTGELFF. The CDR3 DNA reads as TGTGCCAGCTACCGGGACAGGGACACCGGGGAGCTGTTTTTT.

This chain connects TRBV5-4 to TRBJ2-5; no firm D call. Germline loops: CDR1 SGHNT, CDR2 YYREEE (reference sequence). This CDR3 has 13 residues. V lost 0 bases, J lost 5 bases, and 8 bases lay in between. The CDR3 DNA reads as TGTGCCAGCAGCTTGGCCGAGGTGGAGACCCAGTACTTC. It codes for CASSLAEVETQYF.

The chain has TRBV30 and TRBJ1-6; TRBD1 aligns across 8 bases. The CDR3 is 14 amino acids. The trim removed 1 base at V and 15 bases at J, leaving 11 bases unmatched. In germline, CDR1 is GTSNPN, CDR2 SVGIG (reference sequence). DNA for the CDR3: TGTGCCTGGAGTGGGGAGGACAGGGCATTACTCCTCCACTTT. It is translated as CAWSGEDRALLLHF. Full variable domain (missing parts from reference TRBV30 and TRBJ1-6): SQTIHQWPATLVQPVGSPLSLECTVEGTSNPNLYWYRQAAGRGLQLLFYSVGIGQISSEVPQNLSASRPQDRQFILSSKKLLLSDSGFYLCAWSGEDRALLLHFGNGTRLTVT.

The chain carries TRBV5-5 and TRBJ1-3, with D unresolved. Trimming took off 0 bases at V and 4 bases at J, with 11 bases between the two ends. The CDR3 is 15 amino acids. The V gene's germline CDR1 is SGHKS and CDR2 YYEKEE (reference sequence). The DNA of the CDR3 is TGTGCCAGCAGCTTGGGGGCAGGTCACGGAAACACCATATATTTT. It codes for CASSLGAGHGNTIYF.

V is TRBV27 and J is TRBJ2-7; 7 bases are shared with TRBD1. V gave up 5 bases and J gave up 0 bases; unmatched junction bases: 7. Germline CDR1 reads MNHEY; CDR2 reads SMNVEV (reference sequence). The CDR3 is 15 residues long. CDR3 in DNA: TGTGCCAGCAGTCGAGACAGGGCGAGCTCCTACGAGCAGTACTTC. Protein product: CASSRDRASSYEQYF.

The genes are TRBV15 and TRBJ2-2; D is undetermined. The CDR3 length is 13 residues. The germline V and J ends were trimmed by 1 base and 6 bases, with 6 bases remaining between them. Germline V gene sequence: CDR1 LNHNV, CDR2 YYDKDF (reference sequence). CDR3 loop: CATSRVEAGELFF. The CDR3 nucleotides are TGTGCCACCAGCAGAGTAGAAGCCGGGGAGCTGTTTTTT. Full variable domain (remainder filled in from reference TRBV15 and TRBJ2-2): DAMVIQNPRYQVTQFGKPVTLSCSQTLNHNVMYWYQQKSSQAPKLLFHYYDKDFNNEADTPDNFQSRRPNTSFCFLDIRSPGLGDTAMYLCATSRVEAGELFFGEGSRLTVL.

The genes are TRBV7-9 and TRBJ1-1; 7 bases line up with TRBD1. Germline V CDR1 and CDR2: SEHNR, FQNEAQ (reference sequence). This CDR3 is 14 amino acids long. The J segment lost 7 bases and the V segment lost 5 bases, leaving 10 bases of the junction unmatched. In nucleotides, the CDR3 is TGTGCCAGCAGCCCTGGTCGGGACAGACTTGAAGCTTTCTTT. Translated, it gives CASSPGRDRLEAFF.

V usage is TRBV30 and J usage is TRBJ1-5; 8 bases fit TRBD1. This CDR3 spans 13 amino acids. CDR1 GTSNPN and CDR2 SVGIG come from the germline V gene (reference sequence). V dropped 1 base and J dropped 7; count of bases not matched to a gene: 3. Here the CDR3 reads CAWSGGTGQPQHF. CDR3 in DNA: TGTGCCTGGAGTGGTGGGACAGGACAGCCCCAGCATTTT. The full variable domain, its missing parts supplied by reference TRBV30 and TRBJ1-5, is SQTIHQWPATLVQPVGSPLSLECTVEGTSNPNLYWYRQAAGRGLQLLFYSVGIGQISSEVPQNLSASRPQDRQFILSSKKLLLSDSGFYLCAWSGGTGQPQHFGDGTRLSIL.

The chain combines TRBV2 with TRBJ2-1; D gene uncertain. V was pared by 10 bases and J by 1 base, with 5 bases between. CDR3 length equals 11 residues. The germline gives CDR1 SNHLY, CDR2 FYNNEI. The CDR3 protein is CATGSYNEQFF. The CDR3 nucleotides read TGTGCCACCGGGTCCTACAATGAGCAGTTCTTC.

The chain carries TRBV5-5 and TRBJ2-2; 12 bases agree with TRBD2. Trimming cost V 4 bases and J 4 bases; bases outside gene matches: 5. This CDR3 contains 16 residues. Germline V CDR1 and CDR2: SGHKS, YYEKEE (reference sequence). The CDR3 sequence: CASSRGLAGSTGELFF. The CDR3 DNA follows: TGTGCCAGCAGCCGCGGACTAGCGGGATCCACCGGGGAGCTGTTTTTT.

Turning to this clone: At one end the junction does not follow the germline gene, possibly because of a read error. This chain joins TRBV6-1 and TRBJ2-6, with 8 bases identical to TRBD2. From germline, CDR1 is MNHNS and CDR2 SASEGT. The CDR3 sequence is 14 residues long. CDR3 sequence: CASSETAGANVPTF. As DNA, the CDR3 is TGTGCCAGCAGTGAAACAGCGGGGGCCAACGTCCCGACTTTC.

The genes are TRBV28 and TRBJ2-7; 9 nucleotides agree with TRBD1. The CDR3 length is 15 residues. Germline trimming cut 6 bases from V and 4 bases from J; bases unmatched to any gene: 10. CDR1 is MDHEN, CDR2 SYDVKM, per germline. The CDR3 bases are TGTGCCAGCAGGGCCTCCGGGACAGGGTTATACGAGCAGTACTTC. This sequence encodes CASRASGTGLYEQYF.

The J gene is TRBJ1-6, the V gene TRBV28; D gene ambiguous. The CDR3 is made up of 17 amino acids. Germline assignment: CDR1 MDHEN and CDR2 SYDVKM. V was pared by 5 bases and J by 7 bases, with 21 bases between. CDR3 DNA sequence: TGTGCCAGCAGTACCCTCAAGGAAGAGGGTTGGAATTCACCCCTCCACTTT. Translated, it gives CASSTLKEEGWNSPLHF.

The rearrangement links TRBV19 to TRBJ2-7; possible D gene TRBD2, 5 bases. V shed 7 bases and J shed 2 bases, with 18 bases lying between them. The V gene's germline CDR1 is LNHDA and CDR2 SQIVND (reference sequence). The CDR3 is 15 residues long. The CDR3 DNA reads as TGTGCCAGTAACGTAAGGACTTTGGATACCTACGAGCAGTACTTC. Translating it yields CASNVRTLDTYEQYF.